A single sample is the source of the 22 T cell receptor beta chains below, sequenced in a study of T cell responses to AZD1222 COVID-19 vaccine. The method was immunoSEQ multiplex PCR; TCRdb's version includes in-frame clones alone and lacks a portion of them. The sample yields some 110,000 clones, approximately 84% seen once. The sample consisted of peripheral blood, taken on day 0 of AZD1222 vaccination. Receptors originate from an adult in good health.

This clone was recorded a few times. The chain couples TRBV6-5 to TRBJ1-5; weak D call: TRBD1 (6 bases). The CDR3 covers 13 residues. The germline V gene encodes CDR1 MNHEY and CDR2 SVGAGI. V was trimmed by 6 bases and J by 5 bases, leaving 11 bases between them. The CDR3, as DNA: TGTGCCAGCAGAAACAGGGTGGATCAGCCCCAGCATTTT. This translates into CASRNRVDQPQHF.

The V gene is TRBV5-1, the J gene TRBJ2-1, with D perhaps matching TRBD1 or TRBD2 (5 bases each). V lost 0 bases and J 3 bases, leaving 10 bases between the germline ends. CDR1 is SGHRS and CDR2 is YFSETQ in the germline V gene. The CDR3 is 15 residues long. CDR3 in DNA: TGCGCCAGCAGCTTGGGGGATGGGGGCTACAATGAGCAGTTCTTC. Protein product: CASSLGDGGYNEQFF.

This clone was observed a handful of times. One end of the junction is discordant with germline, which a read error may explain. The chain combines TRBV28 with TRBJ2-7; D is uncertain. CDR3 size: 14 residues. Germline lookup yields CDR1 MDHEN and CDR2 SYDVKM. In DNA form, the CDR3 reads TGTGCCAGCAGTTTATCTGGGTTTTACCGGCAGTATCACTTC. Translation gives CASSLSGFYRQYHF.

The chain links TRBV9 to TRBJ1-2; D gene unclear. Germline V lookup: CDR1 SGDLS, CDR2 YYNGEE. CDR3 length equals 13 residues. Trimming took 0 bases from V and 8 from J, leaving 11 bases between them. This chain's CDR3 is CASSVDGSRGYTF. The DNA for the CDR3 is TGTGCCAGCAGCGTAGATGGGTCTAGGGGCTACACCTTC.

The V and J genes are TRBV28 and TRBJ2-3; 12 bases are shared with TRBD2. Germline V lookup: CDR1 MDHEN, CDR2 SYDVKM. The CDR3 extends over 15 amino acids. Losses at the gene ends were 6 bases for V and 3 bases for J; bases not matched to a gene: 4. CDR3 sequence reads: CASSRGTSGTDTQYF. Written as DNA, the CDR3 is TGTGCCAGCAGCCGAGGGACTAGCGGGACAGATACGCAGTATTTT.

J is TRBJ1-2 and V is TRBV28; D call uncertain. CDR3 size: 12 residues. CDR1 MDHEN and CDR2 SYDVKM come from the germline V gene. Trimming shortened V by 6 bases and J by 8 bases, and 13 bases separated the two germline ends. The CDR3 nucleotides are TGTGCCAGCAGCTCCTTCTCCGGGGGCTACACCTTC. Its translation: CASSSFSGGYTF.

The chain carries TRBV14 and TRBJ1-6; TRBD1 matches at 7 bases. V lost 3 bases and J lost 0; bases outside the gene matches: 5. The CDR3 length is 17 residues. The germline V gene encodes CDR1 SGHDN and CDR2 FVKESK. The CDR3 sequence: CASSHRDRSSYNSPLHF. In DNA form, the CDR3 reads TGTGCCAGCAGCCACCGGGACAGAAGCTCCTATAATTCACCCCTCCACTTT.

The rearrangement uses TRBV18 and TRBJ2-7, with 9 bases lining up with TRBD1. The CDR3 has 14 residues. V gave up 2 bases and J gave up 5 bases; unmatched junction bases: 4. The germline gives CDR1 KGHSH, CDR2 LQKENI. CDR3 sequence: CASSPGDRANEQYF. The CDR3 nucleotides are TGTGCCAGCTCACCAGGGGACAGGGCAAACGAGCAGTACTTC.

The chain links TRBV11-2 to TRBJ1-4; D ambiguous. Germline CDR1 is SGHAT and CDR2 is FQNNGV. The CDR3 extends over 14 amino acids. Trimming cost V 5 bases and J 7 bases, with 14 bases left between them. The CDR3 reads CASSGGPKSEKLFF. Here the CDR3 DNA reads TGTGCCAGCAGCGGAGGTCCAAAATCTGAAAAACTGTTTTTT.

This rearrangement joins TRBV7-9 to TRBJ2-7; TRBD2 is a possible D gene (6 bases). The CDR3 extends over 15 amino acids. Trimming took off 0 bases at V and 5 bases at J, with 14 bases between the two ends. In germline, CDR1 is SEHNR, CDR2 FQNEAQ (reference sequence). The CDR3 is CASSLAGGSWDEQYF. The CDR3, as DNA: TGTGCCAGCAGCTTAGCTGGGGGGTCTTGGGACGAGCAGTACTTC.

The rearrangement uses TRBV5-1 and TRBJ2-2, with 8 bases that match TRBD2. The germline V gene encodes CDR1 SGHRS and CDR2 YFSETQ. The V and J ends lost 8 bases and 4 bases, in that order; junction bases with no gene match: 4. This CDR3 has 13 amino acids. The CDR3 DNA follows: TGCGCCAGTGCACGGGAGGGCACCGGGGAGCTGTTTTTT. It is translated as CASAREGTGELFF.

V usage is TRBV5-6 and J usage is TRBJ1-4; unclear D gene. Germline V lookup: CDR1 SGHDT, CDR2 YYEEEE. This CDR3 has 13 residues. Trimming took 4 bases from V and 4 from J, leaving 8 bases between them. The DNA of the CDR3 is TGTGCCAGCAGCCGGCCAAATAATGAAAAACTGTTTTTT. Translating it yields CASSRPNNEKLFF.

The gene calls are TRBV7-9 and TRBJ2-1, with D maybe TRBD1 (6 bases). The V and J ends lost 3 bases and 7 bases respectively, with 16 bases between them. Germline CDR1 is SEHNR and CDR2 is FQNEAQ (reference sequence). The CDR3 contains 15 residues. CDR3 protein: CASSFDPGEANEQFF. The DNA of the CDR3 is TGTGCCAGCAGCTTTGACCCAGGGGAAGCGAATGAGCAGTTCTTC.

The J gene is TRBJ2-1, the V gene TRBV10-3; the match to TRBD1 covers 8 bases. The germline CDR1 and CDR2 sequences are ENHRY and SYGVKD. Losses at the gene ends were 2 bases for V and 7 bases for J; bases not matched to a gene: 13. This CDR3 has 17 residues. The CDR3 DNA reads as TGTGCCATCAGTGAGCCCATTGGACAGGGACTCCGAAATGAGCAGTTCTTC. Translated: CAISEPIGQGLRNEQFF.

This clone was seen only once. This sequence joins TRBV5-1 and TRBJ1-3; D is ambiguous. Between the trimmed V and J ends, which lost 4 bases and 0 bases, there was a span of 17 bases. Per the germline V gene, CDR1 is SGHRS and CDR2 is YFSETQ. The CDR3 extends over 17 amino acids. The CDR3 sequence: CASSLIPEASSGNTIYF. The DNA for the CDR3 is TGCGCCAGCAGCCTGATCCCAGAGGCTAGCTCTGGAAACACCATATATTTT.

The CDR3 region has the DNA TGTGCCAGCAAGAACCCTCAGGGGAGTGGCTACACCTTC. Translation gives CASKNPQGSGYTF. The chain links TRBV28 to TRBJ1-2, with D perhaps matching TRBD1 (6 bases). The V end lost 7 bases, the J end lost 7 bases, and 16 bases lay between the germline ends. CDR3 length: 13 amino acids. Germline assignment: CDR1 MDHEN and CDR2 SYDVKM.

This clone has a single count. The chain is built from TRBV19 and TRBJ1-1, with D maybe TRBD1 (6 bases). The ends were cut back, 10 bases at V and 5 bases at J, with 20 bases in the middle. CDR1 and CDR2 from the germline V gene are LNHDA and SQIVND (reference sequence). This CDR3 has 14 amino acids. The CDR3 sequence is CATWTDRGRTEAFF. The CDR3 region has the DNA TGTGCCACCTGGACAGACCGAGGCCGAACTGAAGCTTTCTTT.

V is TRBV5-1 and J is TRBJ2-7; 7 bases match TRBD1. The CDR3 loop spans 15 amino acids. Unmatched junction bases numbered 10, after V lost 7 bases and J lost 0 bases. Germline V gene data show CDR1 as SGHRS and CDR2 as YFSETQ. The CDR3 sequence: CASRPSRGISYEQYF. In DNA, the CDR3 is TGCGCCAGCCGTCCCTCCAGGGGGATCTCCTACGAGCAGTACTTC.

V gene TRBV11-2 combines with J gene TRBJ2-6; D perhaps matches TRBD1 (6 bases). Germline V gene sequence: CDR1 SGHAT, CDR2 FQNNGV. V lost 3 bases and J 5 bases, leaving 8 bases between the germline ends. This CDR3 contains 14 residues. CDR3 sequence reads: CASSLGARANVLTF. CDR3 bases: TGTGCCAGCAGCTTGGGGGCACGGGCCAACGTCCTGACTTTC.

The DNA of the CDR3 is TGTGCCATCAGTGGTCAGGGGGCAGGGGGCGATGAAGCTTTCTTT. It encodes CAISGQGAGGDEAFF. This chain joins TRBV10-3 and TRBJ1-1; TRBD1 matches 8 bases. Germline lookup yields CDR1 ENHRY and CDR2 SYGVKD. This CDR3 is built from 15 residues. V shed 4 bases and J 7 bases; nucleotides not matched to a gene: 11.

J is TRBJ1-5 and V is TRBV2, with 8 positions matching TRBD1. Per the germline V gene, CDR1 is SNHLY and CDR2 is FYNNEI. The trim removed 6 bases at V and 4 bases at J, leaving 2 bases unmatched. This CDR3 contains 13 residues. The CDR3: CASRGQENQPQHF. For the CDR3, the DNA is TGTGCCAGCAGGGGACAGGAGAATCAGCCCCAGCATTTT.

The chain links TRBV7-9 to TRBJ2-2; TRBD1 might be the D (5 bases). There are 16 residues in the CDR3. Germline assignment: CDR1 SEHNR and CDR2 FQNEAQ (reference sequence). V dropped 0 bases and J dropped 4 bases, with 12 bases sitting between them. The CDR3 loop reads CASSLAEGAGTGELFF. The CDR3 coding sequence is TGTGCCAGCAGCTTAGCGGAAGGGGCCGGCACCGGGGAGCTGTTTTTT.